A selection of T cell receptor beta chains follows, all from one sample in a study of early stage breast cancer tumors. Libraries were prepared by immunoSEQ multiplex PCR; TCRdb keeps only in-frame clonotypes and omits some of them. Among tens of thousands of clones listed, more than 65% were seen once. What was sequenced was breast tumor tissue. Every receptor here comes from a person between 30 and 45 years old with breast cancer. Each CDR3 is given with its conserved first and last residue. A D gene is named only where the DNA matches it firmly. The size of a clone is reported for some rows only, either as once, few or many, or as a class for expanded clones.

clone_size	v_call	d_call	j_call	cdr3_nt	cdr3_aa
NA	TRBV30	NA	TRBJ2-1	TGTGCCTGGGGGGACCCCACCTACAATGAGCAGTTCTTC	CAWGDPTYNEQFF
NA	TRBV10-1	NA	TRBJ2-2	TGCGCCACAAACCAGGGTAACACCGGGGAGCTGTTTTTT	CATNQGNTGELFF
NA	TRBV6-4	TRBD2	TRBJ2-1	TGTGCCAGCAGTGTATATAGCGGGAGCGGCAATGAGCAGTTCTTC	CASSVYSGSGNEQFF
NA	TRBV27	NA	TRBJ2-3	TGTGCCAGCACCCGGACTGGCGGGATTGGTGCAGATACGCAGTATTTT	CASTRTGGIGADTQYF
NA	TRBV10-1	NA	TRBJ2-7	TGCGCCAGCAGTGAGAAGAGGAGCTCCTACGAGCAGTACTTC	CASSEKRSSYEQYF
NA	TRBV6-5	TRBD1	TRBJ2-7	TGTGCCGCCAAGGGGGCCCTATCCTACGAGCAGTACTTC	CAAKGALSYEQYF
NA	TRBV2	NA	TRBJ2-7	TGTGCCAGCAGTGAATGGCAGGACTACGAGCAGTACTTC	CASSEWQDYEQYF
medium-sized	TRBV5-6	NA	TRBJ1-2	TGTGCCAGCAGCACTACCCCAGTGGGACCCCATGGCTACACCTTC	CASSTTPVGPHGYTF
medium-sized	TRBV7-3	NA	TRBJ1-1	TGTGCCAGCAGCGGGGGGACGGGCGTCACTGAAGCTTTCTTT	CASSGGTGVTEAFF
NA	TRBV21-1	NA	TRBJ2-3	TGTGCCAGCAGCAAAACGCGGCTAGCGGGAGAGTACGAGACAGATACGCAGTATTTT	CASSKTRLAGEYETDTQYF
NA	TRBV10-3	NA	TRBJ2-5	TGTGCCATCAGTGTGGAACAGGGCCAAGAGACCCAGTACTTC	CAISVEQGQETQYF
few	TRBV27	TRBD2	TRBJ2-7	TGTGCCAGCAGTCCTACCCTGCTAGCGGGAGGGTCCACTACCTACGAGCAGTACTTC	CASSPTLLAGGSTTYEQYF
NA	TRBV9	NA	TRBJ2-5	TGTGCCAGCAGCCGGTCCTGGCAAGAGACCCAGTACTTC	CASSRSWQETQYF
NA	TRBV7-8	NA	TRBJ1-1	TGTGCCAGCAGCGAGATAAGGGTTAACACTGAAGCTTTCTTT	CASSEIRVNTEAFF
NA	TRBV6-5	NA	TRBJ1-4	TGTGCCAGCAGTTATTCAGGGGAGTACGAAAAACTGTTTTTT	CASSYSGEYEKLFF
NA	TRBV5-5	NA	TRBJ1-1	TGTGCCAGCAGGCCGTTTGGGAACACTGAAGCTTTCTTT	CASRPFGNTEAFF
NA	TRBV10-2	TRBD1	TRBJ2-1	TGCGCCAGCAGCCCCGGGACAGGGGGCTGGGGTCTAGCGGACACAAACAATGAGCAGTTCTTC	CASSPGTGGWGLADTNNEQFF
NA	TRBV7-9	TRBD2	TRBJ2-3	TGTGCCAGCAGCTTAGAGACTAGCGGGACCGCAGATACGCAGTATTTT	CASSLETSGTADTQYF
NA	TRBV6-6	NA	TRBJ1-5	TGTGCCAGCAGTTCAAGGCAGAGCAATCAGCCCCAGCATTTT	CASSSRQSNQPQHF
NA	TRBV4-1	TRBD2	TRBJ2-2	TGCGCCAGCAGCCCGGGACTAGCGGGAGGAGGCACCGGGGAGCTGTTTTTT	CASSPGLAGGGTGELFF
NA	TRBV19	NA	TRBJ1-1	TGTGCCAGTAGTATGAGCATCAAGGCTTTCTTT	CASSMSIKAFF